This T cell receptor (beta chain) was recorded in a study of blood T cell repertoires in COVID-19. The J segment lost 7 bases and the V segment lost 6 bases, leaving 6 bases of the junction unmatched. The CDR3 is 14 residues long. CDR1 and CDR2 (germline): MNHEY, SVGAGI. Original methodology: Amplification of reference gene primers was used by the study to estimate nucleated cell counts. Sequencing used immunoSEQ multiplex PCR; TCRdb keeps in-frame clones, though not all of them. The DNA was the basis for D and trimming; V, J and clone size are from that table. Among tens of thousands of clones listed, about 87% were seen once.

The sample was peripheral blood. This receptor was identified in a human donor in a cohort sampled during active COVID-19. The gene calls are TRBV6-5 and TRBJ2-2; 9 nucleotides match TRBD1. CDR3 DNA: TGTGCCAGCAGGGCGGACAGGGGCGGCGGGGAGCTGTTTTTT. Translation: CASRADRGGGELFF.